The source of this T cell receptor beta chain is a study of blood T cell repertoires in COVID-19. Turning to the study itself: Donors in the United States, Italy and Spain gave samples during acute or convalescent COVID-19.

Assay: immunoSEQ multiplex PCR; the TCRdb copy retains only in-frame clones and omits some. The table shows some 280,000 clones, with around 81% occurring only once. The CDR3 consists of 19 residues. Germline CDR1 reads MNHNS; CDR2 reads SASEGT. V gave up 0 bases and J gave up 0 bases, with 18 bases separating them. The V gene is TRBV6-1, the J gene TRBJ1-3, with TRBD1 as a possible D gene (5 bases). The sample comprised peripheral blood. The origin of this receptor is a woman aged 45-60 years with active or convalescent COVID-19. The CDR3 nucleotides read TGTGCCAGCAGTGAAGCGCTTGTAGGGGTTTTCAGCTCTGGAAACACCATATATTTT. It encodes CASSEALVGVFSSGNTIYF.